The entry below describes one T cell receptor beta chain. This entry comes from a study of CD8 T cells in ankylosing spondylitis. In germline, CDR1 is SGHTA, CDR2 FQGTGA. Trimming left V 0 bases short and J 12 bases short, with 12 bases between. This CDR3 contains 13 residues. A single record per CDR3 protein comes from TCRdb applying MiXCR to the 5' RACE reads. The data hold about 130,000 distinct CDR3 sequences, with approximately 9.7% observed a single time. The V gene is TRBV7-3, the J gene TRBJ2-1; unclear D gene. This sequence was found in a male donor with ankylosing spondylitis or in good health (not recorded which). The specimen sequenced was blood, either unsorted or a sorted T cell fraction (not recorded which). CDR3 DNA: TGTGCCAGCAGCTTAACGGTCGAAGGCACGCAGTTCTTC. Residues: CASSLTVEGTQFF. The complete variable domain, with remaining parts taken from reference TRBV7-3 and TRBJ2-1, reads GAGVSQTPSNKVTEKGKYVELRCDPISGHTALYWYRQSLGQGPEFLIYFQGTGAADDSGLPNDRFFAVRPEGSVSTLKIQRTERGDSAVYLCASSLTVEGTQFFGPGTRLTVL.